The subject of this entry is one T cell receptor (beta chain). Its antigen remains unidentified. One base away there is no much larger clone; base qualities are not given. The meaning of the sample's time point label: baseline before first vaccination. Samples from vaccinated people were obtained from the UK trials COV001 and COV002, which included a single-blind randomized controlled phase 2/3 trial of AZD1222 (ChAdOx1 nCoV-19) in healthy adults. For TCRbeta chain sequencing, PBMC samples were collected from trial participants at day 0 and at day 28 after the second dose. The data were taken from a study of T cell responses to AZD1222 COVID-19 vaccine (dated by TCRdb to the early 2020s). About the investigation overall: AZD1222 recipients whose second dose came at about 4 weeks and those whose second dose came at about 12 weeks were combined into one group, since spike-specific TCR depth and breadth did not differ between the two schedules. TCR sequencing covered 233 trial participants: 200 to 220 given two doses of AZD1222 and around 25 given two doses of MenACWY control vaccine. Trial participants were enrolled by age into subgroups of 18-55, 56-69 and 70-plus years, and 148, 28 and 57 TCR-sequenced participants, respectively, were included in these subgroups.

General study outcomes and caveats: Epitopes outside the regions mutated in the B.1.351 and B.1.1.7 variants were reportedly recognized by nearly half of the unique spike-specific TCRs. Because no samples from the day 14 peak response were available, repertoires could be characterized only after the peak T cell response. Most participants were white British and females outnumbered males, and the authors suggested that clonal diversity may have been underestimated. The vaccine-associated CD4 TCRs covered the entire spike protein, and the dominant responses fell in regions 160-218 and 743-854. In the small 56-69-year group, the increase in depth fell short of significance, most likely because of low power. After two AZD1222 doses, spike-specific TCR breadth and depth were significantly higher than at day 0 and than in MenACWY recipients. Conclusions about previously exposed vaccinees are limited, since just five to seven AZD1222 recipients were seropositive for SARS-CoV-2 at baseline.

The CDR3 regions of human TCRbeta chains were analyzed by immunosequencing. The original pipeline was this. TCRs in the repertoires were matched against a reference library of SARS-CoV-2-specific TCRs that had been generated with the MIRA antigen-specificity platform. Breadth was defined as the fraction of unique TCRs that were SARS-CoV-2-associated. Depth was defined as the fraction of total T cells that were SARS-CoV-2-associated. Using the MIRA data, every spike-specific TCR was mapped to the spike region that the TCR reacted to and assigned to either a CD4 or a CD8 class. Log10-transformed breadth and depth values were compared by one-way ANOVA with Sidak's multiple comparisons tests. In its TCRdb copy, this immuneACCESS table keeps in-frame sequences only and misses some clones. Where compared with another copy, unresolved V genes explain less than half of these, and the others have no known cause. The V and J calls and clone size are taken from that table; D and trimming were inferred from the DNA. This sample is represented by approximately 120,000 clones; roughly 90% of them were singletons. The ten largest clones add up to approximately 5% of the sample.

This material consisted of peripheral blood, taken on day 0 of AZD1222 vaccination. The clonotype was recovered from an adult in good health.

The nucleotide sequence is TGTGCCAGCAGCCAAGCGGAGGAAAAACTGTTTTTT. Its translation reads: CASSQAEEKLFF. The rearranged segments are TRBV3-1 (or the pseudogene TRBV3-2) and TRBJ1-4, with no D gene named confidently. From the cysteine through the phenylalanine, the CDR3 covers 12 amino acids. Of all the DNA, just the CDR3 is kept, 36 bases in frame from base 1. As encoded in the germline V gene (reference sequence), CDR1 is LGHDT while CDR2 is YNNKEL. V is shortened by 1 base, J by 8 bases, and the region joining them spans 5 bases.